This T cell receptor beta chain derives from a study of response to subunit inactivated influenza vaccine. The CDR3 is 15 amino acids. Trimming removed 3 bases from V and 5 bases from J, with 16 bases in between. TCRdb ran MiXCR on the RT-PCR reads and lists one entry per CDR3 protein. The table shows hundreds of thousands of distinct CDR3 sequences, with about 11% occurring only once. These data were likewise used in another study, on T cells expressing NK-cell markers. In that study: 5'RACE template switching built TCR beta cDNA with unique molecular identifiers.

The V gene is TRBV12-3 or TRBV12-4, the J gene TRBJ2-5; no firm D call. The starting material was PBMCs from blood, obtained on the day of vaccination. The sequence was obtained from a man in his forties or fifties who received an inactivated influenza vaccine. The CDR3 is CASSFQAPLGETQYF. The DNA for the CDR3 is TGTGCCAGCAGTTTCCAGGCCCCCTTAGGGGAGACCCAGTACTTC.